The clone carrying this T cell receptor (beta chain) was counted a few times. Its specificity is unknown. This entry belongs to a study of T cells after yellow fever vaccination. Broader study findings: Subsequent to the booster, the majority of primary-vaccination clones reappeared (around 96% CD4, about 90% CD8).

One entry per CDR3 protein, called by TCRdb with MiXCR from the 5' RACE reads. The data contain 620,000 or so distinct CDR3 sequences, about 12% of them singletons. Trimming shortened V by 5 bases and J by 4 bases, and 21 bases separated the two germline ends. The germline gives CDR1 SGHTA, CDR2 FQGNSA. The CDR3 consists of 17 residues. Source: PBMCs, taken on the day of the yellow fever booster vaccination. The source of this sequence is a man aged 25 to 40 who received the YFV17D yellow fever vaccine. V is TRBV7-2 and J is TRBJ2-1; possibly TRBD1 for D (5 bases). The CDR3 protein is CASSTDSALGAYNEQFF. Here the CDR3 DNA reads TGTGCCAGCAGCACAGACAGCGCCCTAGGGGCTTACAATGAGCAGTTCTTC. Full variable domain (missing parts from reference TRBV7-2 and TRBJ2-1): GAGVSQSPSNKVTEKGKDVELRCDPISGHTALYWYRQSLGQGLEFLIYFQGNSAPDKSGLPSDRFSAERTGGSVSTLTIQRTQQEDSAVYLCASSTDSALGAYNEQFFGPGTRLTVL.